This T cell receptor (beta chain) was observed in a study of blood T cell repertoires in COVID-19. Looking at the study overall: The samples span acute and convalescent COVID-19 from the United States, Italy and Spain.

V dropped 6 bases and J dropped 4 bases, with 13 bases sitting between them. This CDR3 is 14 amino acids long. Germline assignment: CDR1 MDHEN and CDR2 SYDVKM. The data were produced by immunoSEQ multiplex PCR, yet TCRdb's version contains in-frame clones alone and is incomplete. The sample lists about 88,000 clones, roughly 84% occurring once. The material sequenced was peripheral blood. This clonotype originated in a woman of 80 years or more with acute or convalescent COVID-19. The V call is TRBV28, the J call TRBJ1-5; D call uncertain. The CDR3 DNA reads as TGTGCCAGCAGACCCTTAGACGGGAATCAGCCCCAGCATTTT. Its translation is CASRPLDGNQPQHF.